Each of the 4 T cell receptor beta chains below was sequenced from the same sample in a study of cytomegalovirus exposure and HLA in healthy donors. PCR involved 60 Vbeta and 13 Jbeta primers. Method: immunoSEQ multiplex PCR; TCRdb's copy keeps in-frame clones and lacks some. Among roughly 150,000 clones listed, around 81% were seen once. Sequenced sample: PBMCs. These receptors originate from a man aged 35 to 55 in good health and CMV-seronegative.

V gene TRBV5-1 combines with J gene TRBJ1-1; TRBD1 might be the D (6 bases). The CDR3 has 14 amino acids. The germline V gene has CDR1 SGHRS and CDR2 YFSETQ. V lost 6 bases and J 2 bases, leaving 14 bases between the germline ends. CDR3: CASNRDEGNTEAFF. The CDR3 DNA is TGCGCCAGCAACAGGGATGAGGGAAACACTGAAGCTTTCTTT.

This sequence joins TRBV5-1 and TRBJ2-2, with 9 bases fitting TRBD1. CDR1 is SGHRS, CDR2 YFSETQ, per germline. CDR3 length: 16 residues. V shed 4 bases and J 2 bases; nucleotides not matched to a gene: 6. The CDR3 is CASSALTGGNTGELFF. The DNA for the CDR3 is TGCGCCAGCAGCGCGCTGACAGGGGGTAACACCGGGGAGCTGTTTTTT. Full variable domain (outside the CDR3, taken from reference TRBV5-1 and TRBJ2-2): KAGVTQTPRYLIKTRGQQVTLSCSPISGHRSVSWYQQTPGQGLQFLFEYFSETQRNKGNFPGRFSGRQFSNSRSEMNVSTLELGDSALYLCASSALTGGNTGELFFGEGSRLTVL.

The rearrangement uses TRBV7-3 and TRBJ2-3; the D is unclear. Deletions cut 4 bases from V and 1 base from J, with 9 bases between. The CDR3 spans 14 residues. In germline, CDR1 is SGHTA, CDR2 FQGTGA. The chain's CDR3 is CASSSRGGTDTQYF. In nucleotides, the CDR3 is TGTGCCAGCAGCTCCAGAGGTGGCACAGATACGCAGTATTTT. Variable domain in full (rest from reference TRBV7-3 and TRBJ2-3): GAGVSQTPSNKVTEKGKYVELRCDPISGHTALYWYRQSLGQGPEFLIYFQGTGAADDSGLPNDRFFAVRPEGSVSTLKIQRTERGDSAVYLCASSSRGGTDTQYFGPGTRLTVL.

The rearrangement links TRBV5-1 to TRBJ2-1, with D maybe TRBD1 (6 bases). The CDR3 covers 14 residues. CDR1 SGHRS and CDR2 YFSETQ come from the germline V gene. Trimming cost V 4 bases and J 7 bases, with 15 bases left between them. Here the CDR3 reads CASSRQADWNEQFF. CDR3 nucleotide sequence: TGCGCCAGCAGCCGACAGGCGGATTGGAATGAGCAGTTCTTC. Full variable domain (missing parts from reference TRBV5-1 and TRBJ2-1): KAGVTQTPRYLIKTRGQQVTLSCSPISGHRSVSWYQQTPGQGLQFLFEYFSETQRNKGNFPGRFSGRQFSNSRSEMNVSTLELGDSALYLCASSRQADWNEQFFGPGTRLTVL.